This T cell receptor beta chain was identified in a study of cytomegalovirus exposure and HLA in healthy donors. Study-level points and caveats: A few chains tied to CMV proved CMV antigen-specific in vitro. It was around 160 TCR beta chains that were listed as cytomegalovirus-associated. The majority of TCR sequences were rare, yet some public TCRs appeared in many donors.

Unmatched junction bases numbered 9, after V lost 2 bases and J lost 11 bases. This CDR3 has 15 residues. CDR1 is MDHEN, CDR2 SYDVKM, per germline. Data came from immunoSEQ multiplex PCR; TCRdb stores just in-frame clones and leaves some out. The sample yields tens of thousands of clones, roughly 96% seen once. Worth noting for this clone: Its antigen is unidentified.

Sequencing was done on a sample of PBMCs. The TCR originated in a man aged 18 to 35 in good health and CMV-seronegative. The J gene is TRBJ1-6, the V gene TRBV28, with 7 bases matching TRBD1. The CDR3 loop reads CASSLAQGEGAPLHF. CDR3 in DNA: TGTGCCAGCAGTTTAGCCCAGGGGGAAGGGGCACCCCTCCACTTT.